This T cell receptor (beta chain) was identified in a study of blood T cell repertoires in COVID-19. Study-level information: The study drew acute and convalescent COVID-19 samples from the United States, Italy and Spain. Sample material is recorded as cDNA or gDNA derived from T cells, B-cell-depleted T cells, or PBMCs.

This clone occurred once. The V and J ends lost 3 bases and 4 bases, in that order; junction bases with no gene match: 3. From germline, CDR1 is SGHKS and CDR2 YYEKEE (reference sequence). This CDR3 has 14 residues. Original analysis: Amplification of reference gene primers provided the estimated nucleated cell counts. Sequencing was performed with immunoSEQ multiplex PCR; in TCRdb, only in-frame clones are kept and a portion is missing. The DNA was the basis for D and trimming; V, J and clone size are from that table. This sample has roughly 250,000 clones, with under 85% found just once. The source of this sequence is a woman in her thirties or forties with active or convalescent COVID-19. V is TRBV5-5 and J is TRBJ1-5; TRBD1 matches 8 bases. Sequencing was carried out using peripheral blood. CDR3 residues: CASSWTGLNQPQHF. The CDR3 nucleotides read TGTGCCAGCAGCTGGACAGGGCTTAATCAGCCCCAGCATTTT.